This T cell receptor (beta chain) derives from a study of blood T cell repertoires in COVID-19. Study-wide background: Sources were T cells, B-cell-depleted T cells, or PBMCs; the material itself was cDNA or gDNA.

CDR1 SGHAT and CDR2 FQNNGV come from the germline V gene. The CDR3 has 17 residues. V lost 5 bases, J lost 3 bases, and 23 bases lay in between. Profiled with immunoSEQ multiplex PCR; TCRdb holds only in-frame clones, not every one. This sample carries roughly 200,000 clones, 80% to 90% of them seen once, and the ten largest clones take 3% to 3.5%. Enrollees, about 18 to 89 years old, lived in 24 US areas. Each participant's cohort was designated according to participant-reported clinical history. The V gene is TRBV11-2, the J gene TRBJ2-7; D remains unclear. The origin of this receptor is a woman aged 45-65 years in a cohort exposed to, infected with or recovered from COVID-19 (not recorded which). The sequencing input was PBMCs or T cells enriched from blood (not recorded which). The CDR3 DNA is TGTGCCAGCAGCCACTACACTGGCAGCTCCTTAGGCTACGAGCAGTACTTC. Protein sequence: CASSHYTGSSLGYEQYF. Drawing the rest from reference TRBV11-2 and TRBJ2-7, the complete variable domain is EAGVAQSPRYKIIEKRQSVAFWCNPISGHATLYWYQQILGQGPKLLIQFQNNGVVDDSQLPKDRFSAERLKGVDSTLKIQPAKLEDSAVYLCASSHYTGSSLGYEQYFGPGTRLTVT.